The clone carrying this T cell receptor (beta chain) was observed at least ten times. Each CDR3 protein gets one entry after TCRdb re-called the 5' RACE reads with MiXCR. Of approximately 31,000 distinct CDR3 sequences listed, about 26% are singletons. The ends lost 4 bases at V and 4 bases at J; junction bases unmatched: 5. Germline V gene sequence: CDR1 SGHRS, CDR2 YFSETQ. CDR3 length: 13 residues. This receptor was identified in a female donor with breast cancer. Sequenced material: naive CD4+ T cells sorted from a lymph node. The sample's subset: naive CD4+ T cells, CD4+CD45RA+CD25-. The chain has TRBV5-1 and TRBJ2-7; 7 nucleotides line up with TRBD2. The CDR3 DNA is TGCGCCAGCAGCACGGGGAGGGAGTACGAGCAGTACTTC. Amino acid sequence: CASSTGREYEQYF.